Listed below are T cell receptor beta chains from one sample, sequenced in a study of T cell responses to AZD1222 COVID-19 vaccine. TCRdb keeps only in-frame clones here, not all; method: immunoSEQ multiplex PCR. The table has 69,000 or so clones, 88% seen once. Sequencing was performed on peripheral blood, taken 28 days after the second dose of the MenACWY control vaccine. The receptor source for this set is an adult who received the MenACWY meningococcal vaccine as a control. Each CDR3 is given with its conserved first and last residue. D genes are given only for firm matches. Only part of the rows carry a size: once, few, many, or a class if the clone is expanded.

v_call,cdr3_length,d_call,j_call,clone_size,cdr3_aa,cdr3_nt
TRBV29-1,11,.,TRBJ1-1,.,CSVGLGTEAFF,TGCAGCGTTGGACTCGGGACTGAAGCTTTCTTT
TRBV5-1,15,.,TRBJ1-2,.,CASSLAGAGGGGYTF,TGCGCCAGCAGCTTGGCTGGGGCAGGCGGCGGTGGCTACACCTTC
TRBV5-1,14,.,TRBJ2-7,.,CASSLYPGEYEQYF,TGCGCCAGCAGCTTGTATCCAGGGGAATACGAGCAGTACTTC
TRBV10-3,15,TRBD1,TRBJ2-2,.,CAITPGQGRTGELFF,TGTGCCATCACCCCGGGACAGGGTCGCACCGGGGAGCTGTTTTTT
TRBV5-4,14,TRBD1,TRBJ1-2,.,CASRRTGADYGYTF,TGTGCCAGCAGACGGACAGGGGCCGACTATGGCTACACCTTC
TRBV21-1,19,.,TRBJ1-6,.,CASSKIWSDRASYNSPLHF,TGTGCCAGCAGCAAAATCTGGTCCGACAGGGCGTCCTATAATTCACCCCTCCACTTT
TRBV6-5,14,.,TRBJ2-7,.,CASSYTGTSYEQYF,TGTGCCAGCAGTTATACCGGGACCTCCTACGAGCAGTACTTC
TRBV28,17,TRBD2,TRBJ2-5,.,CASSLGTSGGRQETQYF,TGTGCCAGCAGTTTAGGGACTAGCGGGGGGAGGCAAGAGACCCAGTACTTC
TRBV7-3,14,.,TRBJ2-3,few,CASSLTGPTDTQYF,TGTGCCAGCAGCTTAACGGGCCCCACAGATACGCAGTATTTT
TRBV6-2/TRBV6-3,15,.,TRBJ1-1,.,CASSYSGGPNTEAFF,TGTGCCAGCAGTTACTCCGGGGGCCCGAACACTGAAGCTTTCTTT
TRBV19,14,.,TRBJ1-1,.,CASSNTGRSTEAFF,TGTGCCAGTAGTAATACAGGGAGGAGTACTGAAGCTTTCTTT
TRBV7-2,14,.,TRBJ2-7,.,CASTRTGNSYEQYF,TGTGCCAGCACCAGAACGGGGAACTCCTACGAGCAGTACTTC
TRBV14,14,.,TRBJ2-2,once,CASSQLRDTGELFF,TGTGCCAGCAGCCAATTGCGCGACACCGGGGAGCTGTTTTTT
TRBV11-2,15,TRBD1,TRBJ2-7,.,CASSPPGQLSSEQYF,TGTGCCAGCAGTCCCCCGGGACAGCTGTCGTCCGAGCAGTACTTC
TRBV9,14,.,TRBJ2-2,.,CASRGRANTGELFF,TGTGCCAGCAGAGGACGAGCGAACACCGGGGAGCTGTTTTTT
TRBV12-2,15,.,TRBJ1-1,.,CASRPHSAGTTEAFF,TGTGCAAGTCGCCCTCACTCGGCGGGGACCACTGAAGCTTTCTTT
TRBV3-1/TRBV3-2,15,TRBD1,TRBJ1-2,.,CASSRKDRGDYGYTF,TGTGCCAGCAGCCGCAAAGACAGGGGAGATTATGGCTACACCTTC
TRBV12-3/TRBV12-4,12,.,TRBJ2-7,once,CASSSAGYEQYF,TGTGCCAGCAGTTCCGCAGGCTACGAGCAGTACTTC
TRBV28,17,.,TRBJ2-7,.,CASSLGVGTHSPYEQYF,TGTGCCAGCAGTTTGGGGGTTGGGACACACTCCCCCTACGAGCAGTACTTC
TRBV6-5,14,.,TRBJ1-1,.,CASSYSGKNTEAFF,TGTGCCAGCAGTTACTCTGGCAAGAACACTGAAGCTTTCTTT
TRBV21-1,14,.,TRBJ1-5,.,CASSKVGPNQPQHF,TGTGCCAGCAGCAAAGTGGGGCCTAATCAGCCCCAGCATTTT
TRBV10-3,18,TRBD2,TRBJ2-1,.,CAISDQTSGGRSYNEQFF,TGTGCCATCAGTGACCAAACTAGCGGGGGGCGCTCCTACAATGAGCAGTTCTTC
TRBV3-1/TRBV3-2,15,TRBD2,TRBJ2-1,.,CASSQDLSGSDEQFF,TGTGCCAGCAGCCAAGACCTCAGCGGGAGCGATGAGCAGTTCTTC
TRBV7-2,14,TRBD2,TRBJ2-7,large,CASSLAASGYEQYF,TGTGCCAGCAGCTTAGCGGCTAGCGGGTACGAGCAGTACTTC
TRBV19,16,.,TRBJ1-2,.,CASTPNLGGGDYGYTF,TGTGCCAGTACCCCCAACCTTGGGGGAGGCGACTATGGCTACACCTTC
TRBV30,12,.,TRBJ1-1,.,CAWSIPDTEAFF,TGTGCCTGGAGTATACCAGACACTGAAGCTTTCTTT
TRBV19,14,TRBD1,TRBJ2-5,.,CASSSDREVETQYF,TGTGCCAGTAGCTCGGACAGGGAGGTTGAGACCCAGTACTTC
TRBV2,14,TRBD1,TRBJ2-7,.,CASAKDRGPYEQYF,TGTGCCAGCGCTAAGGACAGGGGGCCCTACGAGCAGTACTTC
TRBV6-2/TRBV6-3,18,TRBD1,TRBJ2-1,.,CASSSTHLTWDRGNEQFF,TGTGCCAGCAGTTCAACCCACCTCACCTGGGACAGGGGAAATGAGCAGTTCTTC
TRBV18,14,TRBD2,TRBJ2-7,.,CASSSGTSGYEQYF,TGTGCCAGCTCATCCGGGACTAGCGGATACGAGCAGTACTTC
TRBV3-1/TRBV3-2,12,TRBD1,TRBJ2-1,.,CASEGAANEQFF,TGTGCCAGCGAGGGGGCGGCGAATGAGCAGTTCTTC
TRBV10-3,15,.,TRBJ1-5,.,CAIRSDSLSNQPQHF,TGTGCCATCAGGAGTGACAGTCTCAGCAATCAGCCCCAGCATTTT
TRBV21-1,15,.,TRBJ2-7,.,CASSNQWQNPYEQYF,TGTGCCAGCAGCAACCAGTGGCAAAATCCCTACGAGCAGTACTTC
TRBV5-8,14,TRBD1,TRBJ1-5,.,CASTRTGGNQPQHF,TGTGCCAGCACGAGGACAGGGGGCAATCAGCCCCAGCATTTT
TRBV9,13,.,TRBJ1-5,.,CASSTQEDQPQHF,TGTGCCAGCAGCACACAAGAGGATCAGCCCCAGCATTTT
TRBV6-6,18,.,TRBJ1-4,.,CASSPRVGLRATNEKLFF,TGTGCCAGCAGTCCACGGGTCGGGCTTCGAGCAACTAATGAAAAACTGTTTTTT
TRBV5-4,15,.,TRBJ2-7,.,CASSRAGGGSYEQYF,TGTGCCAGCAGCCGGGCCGGCGGAGGTTCCTACGAGCAGTACTTC
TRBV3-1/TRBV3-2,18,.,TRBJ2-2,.,CASSQELRDPAATGELFF,TGTGCCAGCAGCCAAGAACTACGGGACCCGGCGGCCACCGGGGAGCTGTTTTTT
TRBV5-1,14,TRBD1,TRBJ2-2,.,CASSWGQGAGELFF,TGCGCCAGCAGCTGGGGACAGGGGGCCGGGGAGCTGTTTTTT
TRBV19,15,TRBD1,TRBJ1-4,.,CASSIPGTGSEKLFF,TGTGCCAGTAGCATACCTGGGACAGGAAGTGAAAAACTGTTTTTT
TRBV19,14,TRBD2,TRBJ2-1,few,CASSSVAGDVPQFF,TGTGCCAGTAGTTCGGTGGCGGGAGACGTCCCGCAGTTCTTC
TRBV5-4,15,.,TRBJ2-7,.,CASSLSGRTLPEQYF,TGTGCCAGCAGCTTGTCGGGAAGAACTTTACCCGAGCAGTACTTC
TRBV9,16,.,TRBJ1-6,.,CASSPTASSYNSPLHF,TGTGCCAGCAGCCCTACAGCTAGCTCCTATAATTCACCCCTCCACTTT
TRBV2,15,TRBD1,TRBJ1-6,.,CASSGRDRGSSPLHF,TGTGCCAGCAGTGGCCGGGACAGGGGAAGTTCACCCCTCCACTTT
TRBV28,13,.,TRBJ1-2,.,CASSFGGFYGYTF,TGTGCCAGCAGTTTCGGGGGGTTCTATGGCTACACCTTC
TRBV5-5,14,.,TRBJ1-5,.,CASSSGNSNQPQHF,TGTGCCAGCAGCTCAGGGAATAGCAATCAGCCCCAGCATTTT
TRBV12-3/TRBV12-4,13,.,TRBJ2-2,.,CASSLLGTGELFF,TGTGCCAGCAGTTTATTGGGAACCGGGGAGCTGTTTTTT
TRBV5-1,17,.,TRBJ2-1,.,CASSLALRTMSLSEQFF,TGCGCCAGCAGCTTGGCTTTGCGGACTATGTCCTTGAGTGAGCAGTTCTTC
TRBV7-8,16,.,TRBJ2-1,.,CASSLGTPRSYNEQFF,TGTGCCAGCAGCTTGGGGACCCCCCGCTCCTACAATGAGCAGTTCTTC
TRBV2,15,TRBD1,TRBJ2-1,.,CASSELTGGTDEQFF,TGTGCCAGCAGTGAACTGACAGGGGGCACCGATGAGCAGTTCTTC
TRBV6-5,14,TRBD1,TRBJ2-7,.,CASSLRGLGYEQYF,TGTGCCAGCAGTCTAAGGGGGCTAGGCTACGAGCAGTACTTC
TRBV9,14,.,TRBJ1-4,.,CASSALGGNEKLFF,TGTGCCAGCAGCGCGTTGGGGGGGAATGAAAAACTGTTTTTT
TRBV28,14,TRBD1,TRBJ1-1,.,CASQKGAQGTEAFF,TGTGCCAGTCAAAAGGGGGCCCAGGGCACTGAAGCTTTCTTT
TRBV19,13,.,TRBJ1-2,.,CASSIEQPYGYTF,TGTGCCAGTAGTATTGAACAGCCCTATGGCTACACCTTC
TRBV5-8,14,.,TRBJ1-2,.,CASRPLGQGYGYTF,TGTGCCAGCAGACCGCTGGGGCAAGGCTATGGCTACACCTTC